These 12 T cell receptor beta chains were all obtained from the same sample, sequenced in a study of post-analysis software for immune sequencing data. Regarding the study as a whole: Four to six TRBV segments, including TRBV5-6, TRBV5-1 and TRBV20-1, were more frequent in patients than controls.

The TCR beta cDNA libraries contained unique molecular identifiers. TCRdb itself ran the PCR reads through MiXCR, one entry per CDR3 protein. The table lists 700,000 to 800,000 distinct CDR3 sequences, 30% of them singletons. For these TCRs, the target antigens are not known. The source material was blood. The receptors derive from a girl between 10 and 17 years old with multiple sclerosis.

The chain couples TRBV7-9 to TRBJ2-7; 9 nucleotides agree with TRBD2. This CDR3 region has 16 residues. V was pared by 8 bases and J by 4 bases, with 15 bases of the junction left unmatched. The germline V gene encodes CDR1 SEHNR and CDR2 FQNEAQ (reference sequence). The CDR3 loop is CASGDRLAVLSYEQYF. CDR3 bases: TGTGCCAGCGGCGACCGACTAGCGGTCCTATCTTACGAGCAGTACTTC.

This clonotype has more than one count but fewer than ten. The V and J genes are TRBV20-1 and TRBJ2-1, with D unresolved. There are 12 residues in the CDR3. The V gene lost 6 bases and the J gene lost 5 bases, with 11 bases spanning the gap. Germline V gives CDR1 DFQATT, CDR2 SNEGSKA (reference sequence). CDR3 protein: CSAASRNNEQFF. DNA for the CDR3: TGCAGTGCCGCATCTAGGAACAATGAGCAGTTCTTC.

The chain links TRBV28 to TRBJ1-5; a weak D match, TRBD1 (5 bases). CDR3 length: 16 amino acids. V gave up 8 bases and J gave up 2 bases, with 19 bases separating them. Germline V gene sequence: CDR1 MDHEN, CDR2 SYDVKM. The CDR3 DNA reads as TGTGCCAGCTACACCGGGACCCCCGTTGGCAATCAGCCCCAGCATTTT. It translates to CASYTGTPVGNQPQHF.

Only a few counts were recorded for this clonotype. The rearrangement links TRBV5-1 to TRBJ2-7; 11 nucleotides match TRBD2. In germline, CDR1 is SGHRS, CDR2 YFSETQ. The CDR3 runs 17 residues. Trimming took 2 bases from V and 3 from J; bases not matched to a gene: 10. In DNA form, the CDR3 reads TGCGCCAGCAGCTTAGTTCTAGCGGGAGGAGTAGGCTACGAGCAGTACTTC. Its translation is CASSLVLAGGVGYEQYF.

The DNA for the CDR3 is TGTGCCAGCACCCCAGGGGGCGGGGGGAACCAAGAGACCCAGTACTTC. Residues: CASTPGGGGNQETQYF. The V gene is TRBV28, the J gene TRBJ2-5; tentatively, D is TRBD1 or TRBD2 (8 bases each). Trimming shortened V by 7 bases and J by 0 bases, and 18 bases separated the two germline ends. The CDR3 has 16 amino acids. Germline V CDR1 and CDR2: MDHEN, SYDVKM.

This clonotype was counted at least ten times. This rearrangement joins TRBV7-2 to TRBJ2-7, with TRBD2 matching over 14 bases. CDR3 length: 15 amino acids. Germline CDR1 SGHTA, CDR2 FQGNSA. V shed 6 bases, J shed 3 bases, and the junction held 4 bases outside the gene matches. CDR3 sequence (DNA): TGTGCCAGCAGTACCGGGACTAGCGGGAGCTACGAGCAGTACTTC. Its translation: CASSTGTSGSYEQYF.

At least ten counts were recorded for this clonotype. The CDR3 nucleotides are TGCAGCGTCGACTTTTTGACAGCGAACTATGGCTACACCTTC. Translation gives CSVDFLTANYGYTF. J is TRBJ1-2 and V is TRBV29-1; D is possibly TRBD1 (5 bases). The CDR3 totals 14 residues. V lost 6 bases, J lost 2 bases, and 16 bases lay in between. The germline CDR1 and CDR2 sequences are SQVTM and ANQGSEA.

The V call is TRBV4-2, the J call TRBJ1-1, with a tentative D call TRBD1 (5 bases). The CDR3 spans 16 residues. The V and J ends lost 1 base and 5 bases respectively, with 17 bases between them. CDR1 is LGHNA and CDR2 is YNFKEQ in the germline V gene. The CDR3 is CASSQVPTGGRTEAFF. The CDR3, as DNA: TGTGCCAGCAGCCAAGTTCCTACAGGAGGTAGAACTGAAGCTTTCTTT.

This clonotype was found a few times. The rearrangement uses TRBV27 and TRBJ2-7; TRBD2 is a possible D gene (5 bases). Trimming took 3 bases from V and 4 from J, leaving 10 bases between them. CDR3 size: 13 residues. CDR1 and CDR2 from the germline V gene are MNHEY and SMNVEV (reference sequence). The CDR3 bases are TGTGCCAGCAGTTTGTACGGGGTTTACGAGCAGTACTTC. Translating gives CASSLYGVYEQYF.

CDR3 sequence: CASSLAYKTTYEQYF. In DNA, the CDR3 is TGTGCCAGCAGCTTAGCTTATAAGACTACCTACGAGCAGTACTTC. The chain uses TRBV7-2 and TRBJ2-7, with D maybe TRBD2 (5 bases). Deletions cut 0 bases from V and 2 bases from J, with 11 bases between. Germline values: CDR1 SGHTA, CDR2 FQGNSA. There are 15 residues in the CDR3.

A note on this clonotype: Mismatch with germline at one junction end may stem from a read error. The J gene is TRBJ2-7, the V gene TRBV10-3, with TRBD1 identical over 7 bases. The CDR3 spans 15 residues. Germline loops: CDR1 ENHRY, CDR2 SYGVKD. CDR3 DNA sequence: TGTGCCATCAGTGATTCCGGGACAGTCTCCCACGAGCAGTACTTC. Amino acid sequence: CAISDSGTVSHEQYF.

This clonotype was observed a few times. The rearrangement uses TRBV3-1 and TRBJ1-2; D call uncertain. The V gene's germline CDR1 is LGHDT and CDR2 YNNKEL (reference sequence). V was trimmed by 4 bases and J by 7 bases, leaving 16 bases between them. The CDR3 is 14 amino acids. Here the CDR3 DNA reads TGTGCCAGCAGCCCACCCTCTCTTGGTCGTGGCTACACCTTC. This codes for CASSPPSLGRGYTF.